This TCR beta chain was profiled in a study of blood T cell repertoires in COVID-19. Whole-study context: Specimens from acute and convalescent COVID-19 originated in the United States, Italy and Spain. PBMCs, B-cell-depleted T cells, or T cells were the source of the cDNA or gDNA that made up the material.

The data were produced by immunoSEQ multiplex PCR, yet TCRdb's version contains in-frame clones alone and is incomplete. This sample has over 40,000 clones, with more than 65% found just once. The CDR3 is 15 amino acids. Unmatched junction bases numbered 10, after V lost 2 bases and J lost 9 bases. Germline V gene lookup returns CDR1 MNHEY and CDR2 SVGEGT. This receptor was obtained from a human donor in a cohort sampled during active COVID-19. Input material: peripheral blood. The chain links TRBV6-2 or TRBV6-3 to TRBJ2-7; 10 nucleotides line up with TRBD2. In nucleotides, the CDR3 is TGTGCCAGCAGTTACCGTGGACTAGCGGTATTTGGGCAGTACTTC. Protein: CASSYRGLAVFGQYF.